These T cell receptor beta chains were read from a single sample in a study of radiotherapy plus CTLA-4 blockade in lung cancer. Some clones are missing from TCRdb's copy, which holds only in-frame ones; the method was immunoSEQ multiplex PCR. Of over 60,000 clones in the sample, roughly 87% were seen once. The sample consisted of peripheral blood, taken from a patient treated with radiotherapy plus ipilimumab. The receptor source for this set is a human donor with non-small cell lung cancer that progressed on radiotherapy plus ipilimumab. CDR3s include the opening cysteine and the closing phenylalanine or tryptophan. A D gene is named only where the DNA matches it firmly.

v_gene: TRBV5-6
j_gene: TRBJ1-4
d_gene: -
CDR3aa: CASSLGNEKLFF

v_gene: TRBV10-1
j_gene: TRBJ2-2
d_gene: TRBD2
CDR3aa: CASSSGSSNTGELFF

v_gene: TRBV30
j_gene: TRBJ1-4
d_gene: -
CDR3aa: CAWAPTDEKLFF

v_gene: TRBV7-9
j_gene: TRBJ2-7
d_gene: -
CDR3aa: CASSTTRTGWVEQYF

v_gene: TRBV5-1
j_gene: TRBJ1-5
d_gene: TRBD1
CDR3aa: CASSAGTGFNQPQHF

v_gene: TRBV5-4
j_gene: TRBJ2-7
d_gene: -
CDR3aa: CASSLIGSGTSYEQYF

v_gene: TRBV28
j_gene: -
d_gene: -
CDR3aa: CASKYDYEQYF

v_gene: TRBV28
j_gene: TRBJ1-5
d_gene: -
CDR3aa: CASSNVGTLAQPQHF

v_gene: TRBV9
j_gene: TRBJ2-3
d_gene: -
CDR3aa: CASGPSAFTDTQYF

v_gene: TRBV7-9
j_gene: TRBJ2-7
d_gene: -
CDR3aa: CASSFSSYEQYF